This T cell receptor beta chain was profiled in a study of post-analysis software for immune sequencing data. Study information: The disease courses covered relapsing-remitting, secondary progressive and progressive-relapsing multiple sclerosis.

Every TCR beta cDNA library bore unique molecular identifiers. Around 450,000 cDNA molecules were recovered from an input of roughly 0.85 to 10 million T cells. In TCRdb, the PCR reads were re-called with MiXCR into one record per CDR3 protein. Of 820,000 or so distinct CDR3 sequences detected, approximately 50% appear once; the ten largest clones hold 4.6%. With regard to this clonotype: Its antigen is not identified.

There are 15 residues in the CDR3. The V gene's germline CDR1 is SGHVS and CDR2 FNYEAQ. V was trimmed by 4 bases and J by 5 bases, leaving 15 bases between them. Whole-study findings and limits: Among multiple sclerosis patients, normalized Chao1 diversity was significantly below that of controls. Strong same-batch co-clustering of samples appeared with F measure clustering. Included in a set of about 5 TRBV segments more frequent in patients than controls were TRBV5-6, TRBV5-1 and TRBV20-1.

Sequenced: blood. The chain has TRBV7-6 and TRBJ2-1; TRBD1 is a possible D gene (7 bases). This receptor was identified in a girl aged 10 to 17 with multiple sclerosis. CDR3 sequence: CASSSTAGQHNEQFF. CDR3 in DNA: TGTGCCAGCAGCTCAACGGCGGGACAGCACAATGAGCAGTTCTTC.